These 11 T cell receptor beta chains share one sample of origin, sequenced in a study of T cell responses to AZD1222 COVID-19 vaccine. Method: immunoSEQ multiplex PCR; TCRdb's copy keeps in-frame clones and lacks some. Altogether approximately 100,000 clones are present, 87% being singletons, with the ten largest covering 10%. Here the sequenced sample was peripheral blood, taken 28 days after the second AZD1222 dose. These receptors were obtained from an adult who received the AZD1222 COVID-19 vaccine.

This chain links TRBV30 with TRBJ1-1; D is possibly TRBD1 (5 bases). Germline CDR1 is GTSNPN and CDR2 is SVGIG (reference sequence). The CDR3 sequence is 11 residues long. V was shortened by 8 bases and J by 9 bases, with 16 bases between the two germline ends. In DNA, the CDR3 is TGTGCCCACCGTGTGGGGCCGAAAGCTTTCTTT. This encodes CAHRVGPKAFF.

J is TRBJ1-1 and V is TRBV27; 8 bases align to TRBD1. Germline CDR1 is MNHEY and CDR2 is SMNVEV (reference sequence). Trimming removed 8 bases from V and 1 base from J; junction bases left unmatched: 3. This CDR3 is built from 13 residues. In DNA, the CDR3 is TGTGCCAGCTACGACAGGGGGAACACTGAAGCTTTCTTT. Translated: CASYDRGNTEAFF.

The rearrangement links TRBV5-1 to TRBJ1-1; 8 positions agree with TRBD1. The length of the CDR3 is 14 residues. V lost 0 bases, J lost 4 bases, and 2 bases stayed unmatched. Germline values: CDR1 SGHRS, CDR2 YFSETQ. Here the CDR3 reads CASSLEQGATEAFF. The CDR3 bases are TGCGCCAGCAGCTTGGAGCAGGGGGCCACTGAAGCTTTCTTT.

In this sample, this clone turned up once. The chain couples TRBV12-2 to TRBJ2-7; TRBD2, the D gene given by the table, was not confirmed from the DNA. TRBV12-2 constitutes a pseudogene. This CDR3 is 16 amino acids long. This chain's CDR3 is CASRLAARSKSYEQYF. The DNA of the CDR3 is TGTGCAAGTCGCTTAGCTGCCCGAAGCAAATCCTACGAGCAGTACTTC.

V usage is TRBV3-1 (or the pseudogene TRBV3-2) and J usage is TRBJ2-7, with TRBD1 identical over 11 bases. V trimming: 6 bases; J trimming: 1 base; junction bases outside the gene matches: 5. CDR1 and CDR2 (germline): LGHDT, YNNKEL (reference sequence). The CDR3 totals 15 residues. CDR3 loop: CASSAGTGGSYEQYF. The DNA for the CDR3 is TGTGCCAGCAGTGCCGGGACAGGGGGATCCTACGAGCAGTACTTC.

V is TRBV5-1 and J is TRBJ2-3, with 11 bases matching TRBD2. The CDR3 sequence is 18 residues long. Germline CDR1 reads SGHRS; CDR2 reads YFSETQ. Unmatched junction bases numbered 7, after V lost 0 bases and J lost 1 base. The CDR3 protein is CASSLAPSGRMGTDTQYF. The CDR3 region has the DNA TGCGCCAGCAGCTTGGCCCCTAGCGGGAGGATGGGCACAGATACGCAGTATTTT.

This chain connects TRBV15 to TRBJ2-1; D is ambiguous. Germline lookup yields CDR1 LNHNV and CDR2 YYDKDF (reference sequence). Trimming removed 0 bases at V and 4 bases at J, with 1 base between. There are 12 residues in the CDR3. Written as DNA, the CDR3 is TGTGCCACCAGCAGAGATTACAATGAGCAGTTCTTC. Its protein product is CATSRDYNEQFF. The full variable domain, with the rest looked up from reference TRBV15 and TRBJ2-1, is DAMVIQNPRYQVTQFGKPVTLSCSQTLNHNVMYWYQQKSSQAPKLLFHYYDKDFNNEADTPDNFQSRRPNTSFCFLDIRSPGLGDTAMYLCATSRDYNEQFFGPGTRLTVL.

The table lists this clone with a few counts. This sequence joins TRBV28 and TRBJ2-1; 7 nucleotides match TRBD2. The length of the CDR3 is 16 residues. Unmatched junction bases numbered 10, after V lost 1 base and J lost 7 bases. The germline V gene has CDR1 MDHEN and CDR2 SYDVKM. The CDR3 coding sequence is TGTGCCAGCAGTTTATTGCTCGCGGGAGTATTTAATGAGCAGTTCTTC. Protein product: CASSLLLAGVFNEQFF. Looking up the rest from reference TRBV28 and TRBJ2-1 gives the full variable domain: DVKVTQSSRYLVKRTGEKVFLECVQDMDHENMFWYRQDPGLGLRLIYFSYDVKMKEKGDIPEGYSVSREKKERFSLILESASTNQTSMYLCASSLLLAGVFNEQFFGPGTRLTVL.

DNA for the CDR3: TGTGCCAGCAGGGACTTACTAGCGGGAGTGGCCGGGGAGCTGTTTTTT. Translating gives CASRDLLAGVAGELFF. The rearrangement uses TRBV6-6 and TRBJ2-2; 11 bases are a match to TRBD2. Unmatched junction bases numbered 9, after V lost 6 bases and J lost 6 bases. The CDR3 has 16 residues. Germline assignment: CDR1 MNHNY and CDR2 SVGAGI (reference sequence).

The chain combines TRBV9 with TRBJ2-7; 8 bases line up with TRBD2. V lost 0 bases to trimming and J lost 2 bases; unmatched junction nucleotides: 4. The V gene's germline CDR1 is SGDLS and CDR2 YYNGEE. This CDR3 is 15 amino acids long. The CDR3 region has the DNA TGTGCCAGCAGCGTAGAAAGCGGGAGCCCCTACGAGCAGTACTTC. The encoded protein is CASSVESGSPYEQYF.

The gene calls are TRBV3-1 (or the pseudogene TRBV3-2) and TRBJ1-5, with 8 bases aligning to TRBD1. With V trimmed by 4 bases and J by 7 bases, 6 bases remained unmatched. This CDR3 comprises 14 residues. The V gene's germline CDR1 is LGHDT and CDR2 YNNKEL (reference sequence). CDR3 in amino acids: CASSRTGHRQPQHF. In nucleotides, the CDR3 is TGTGCCAGCAGCCGGACAGGGCATCGGCAGCCCCAGCATTTT.